Reported below is one T cell receptor (beta chain). Its antigen target is currently unknown. No base quality information exists; no much larger clone differs at one position. As a first step, CD3+ T cells were rested overnight at roughly 2.5 million cells/mL in RPMI 1640 lacking fetal bovine serum. MACS immunomagnetic beads were used according to the manufacturer's instructions to isolate CD3+ T cells from PBMCs. Including cysteine and phenylalanine, the CDR3 has 17 amino acids. Just the 51-base CDR3 DNA is kept, in frame starting at base 1. Trimming leaves V shorter by 0 bases and J shorter by 7 bases, with the junction holding 11 bases beyond the gene matches. CDR1 and CDR2, per the germline V gene, are SGHVS and FQNEAQ. This record belongs to a study of T cell repertoires and leukemia-associated antigens (dated by TCRdb to about 2019). About the investigation overall: Each sample yielded about 5.1 to 7 million read pairs and 3.3 to 5.0 million effective reads, approximately 16 million effective reads overall. Using in vitro peptide stimulation of healthy T cells, the study sought to determine the antigen recognized by a TCR Vbeta21 clone earlier detected in CML patients.

Total RNA was extracted from the cultured T cells using TRIzol reagent. TCRbeta libraries were amplified from RNA by 5' rapid amplification of cDNA ends (5'RACE). Before sequencing, library concentration and integrity were assessed using Qubit, an Agilent instrument, and quantitative PCR. Sequencing of qualified libraries was performed on Illumina HiSeq or MiSeq by a commercial service provider. On the study's bioinformatics: TCR sequences in each sample were identified with MiXCR version 1.8.2. To qualify, a clone needed a CDR3 longer than four amino acids, an in-frame nucleotide length, and no stop codon. A read containing the complete CDR3 structure was counted as an effective read. RT-PCR with 24 Vbeta primers, GeneScan spectratyping, and Sanger sequencing were used to validate expanded clones. TCRdb trimmed the raw reads at Q25, called clones with MiXCR and kept productive beta chains. A single entry per CDR3 protein holds the most common genes and DNA from its merged rows. What appears here as the V and J calls and clone size reflects TCRdb's work, not the paper's. In all, the sample holds approximately 10,000 distinct CDR3 sequences, and 40% to 45% of those were seen once. Together, the top ten hold 55% to 60% of the sample.

General findings and caveats noted by the study authors: No significant differences among the four groups were observed in the numbers of Vbeta genes (roughly 66), Jbeta genes (around 14), VDJ rearrangements, or unique CDR3s. The antigen specificity and function of the expanded clones were not directly tested and needed further investigation.

The TCR comes from a female donor in good health. The V and J segments used are TRBV7-8 and TRBJ2-3; 9 nucleotides in the junction match TRBD2. Material: CD3+ T cells sorted from blood and cultured. CDR3 sequence: CASSLAGGREGRNTQYF. The DNA sequence is as follows: TGTGCCAGCAGCTTAGCCGGTGGGCGGGAGGGCCGAAATACGCAGTATTTT.